Given below is one TCR beta chain in context. The antigen remains undetermined. The source of the sample is a study of T-cell reconstitution after alpha-beta-depleted transplantation in children. The study, taken as a whole, reports: A year post-transplant, T-cell counts and diversity derived mostly from newly produced T cells. The study reportedly traced alpha-beta T cells about two months after transplant to several hundred expanded graft clones.

The TCRbeta library incorporated unique molecular identifiers. TCRdb processed the PCR reads anew with MiXCR; each CDR3 protein has one entry. In the table there are about 100,000 distinct CDR3 sequences, around 7.8% of which are singletons. This TCR was sampled from a boy aged 2-15 years with acute lymphoblastic leukemia, due to receive a stem cell transplant. The specimen comprised PBMCs, sampled before TCRalphabeta/CD19-depleted stem cell transplant.

CDR3 nucleotides: TGTGCCAGCTCCCCATTAGGTGCAGTCGACAATCAGCCCCAGCATTTT. Amino acid sequence: CASSPLGAVDNQPQHF. The chain couples TRBV18 to TRBJ1-5; D unclear. The CDR3 consists of 16 residues. Germline V gene lookup returns CDR1 KGHSH and CDR2 LQKENI. Trimming removed 6 bases at V and 3 bases at J, with 18 bases between.